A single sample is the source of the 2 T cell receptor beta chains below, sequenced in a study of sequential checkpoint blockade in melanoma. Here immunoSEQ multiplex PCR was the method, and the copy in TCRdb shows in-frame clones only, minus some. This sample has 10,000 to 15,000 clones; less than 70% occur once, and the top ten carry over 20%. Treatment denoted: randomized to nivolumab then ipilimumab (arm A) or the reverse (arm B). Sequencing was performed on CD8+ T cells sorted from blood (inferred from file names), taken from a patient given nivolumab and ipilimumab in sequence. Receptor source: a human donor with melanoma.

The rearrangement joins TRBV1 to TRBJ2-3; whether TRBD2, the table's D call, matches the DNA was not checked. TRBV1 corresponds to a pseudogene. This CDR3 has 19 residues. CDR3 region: CTSSQERTSGTRSTDTQYF. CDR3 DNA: TGCACCAGCAGCCAAGAACGGACTAGCGGGACAAGAAGCACAGATACGCAGTATTTT.

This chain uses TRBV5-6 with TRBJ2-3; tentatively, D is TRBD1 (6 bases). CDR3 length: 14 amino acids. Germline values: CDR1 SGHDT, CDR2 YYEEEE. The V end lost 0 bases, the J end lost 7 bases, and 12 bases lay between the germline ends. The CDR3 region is CASSLVGAPYTQYF. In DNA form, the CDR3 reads TGTGCCAGCAGCTTGGTGGGGGCCCCATATACGCAGTATTTT.